The source of this T cell receptor beta chain is a study of tumor-infiltrating lymphocytes in glioblastoma multiforme. Study outcomes and limitations: Functional subtype sorting of these T cells was not performed. RNA-based TCR sequencing may distort clone frequencies, since cells carry unequal TCR transcript numbers.

Remarks on this clonotype: Its cognate antigen is unknown.

Three nested ARM-PCR rounds with V-beta and C-beta primers built TCRB libraries. A C-beta primer primed TCRB cDNA from approximately 0.5 ug RNA. No unique molecular identifiers were described for these TCRB libraries. TCRdb reprocessed the multiplex PCR reads via MiXCR and lists one record per CDR3 protein. The sample consists of about 32,000 distinct CDR3 sequences, 50% to 75% of them appearing once. With 6 bases removed from V and 10 bases from J, the gap between germline ends came to 19 bases. Germline V lookup: CDR1 SNHLY, CDR2 FYNNEI. The CDR3 extends over 14 amino acids. Sequenced: brain tumor tissue. This TCR was recovered from a male donor with glioblastoma. The chain is built from TRBV2 and TRBJ2-1; possibly TRBD1 or TRBD2 for D (5 bases each). CDR3 sequence: CASRKGSPPREQFF. The CDR3 DNA sequence: TGTGCCAGCAGGAAGGGGAGTCCGCCGCGAGAGCAGTTCTTC.